The rows below give T cell receptor beta chains drawn from one sample of a study of blood T cell repertoires in COVID-19. Repertoires were generated with immunoSEQ multiplex PCR, while TCRdb's copy carries only in-frame clones and drops some. This sample has 150,000 to 200,000 clones, with 70% to 90% found just once. The sequencing sample was made of peripheral blood. The receptor set was obtained from a middle-aged man who had recovered from COVID-19. The CDR3 runs from the conserved cysteine through the conserved F or W.

J	V	CDR3
TRBJ2-2	TRBV11-2	CATGLAGVIGELFF
TRBJ1-1	TRBV9	CASSPRYPNTEAFF
TRBJ2-2	TRBV28	CASSPSRGRNTGELFF
TRBJ1-5	TRBV5-6	CASSLRGGNQPQHF
TRBJ2-7	TRBV2	CASSPGLAGGLGEQYF
TRBJ1-5	TRBV18	CASSPPGQAINSNQPQHF
TRBJ2-2	TRBV6-4	CATRTLHGELFF
TRBJ2-5	TRBV27	CASSHLGDRQETQYF
TRBJ1-5	TRBV4-3	CASSQDRGTGSEPQHF
TRBJ1-3	TRBV3-1/TRBV3-2	CASSQGTAGNTIYF
TRBJ1-3	TRBV6-5	CASSYGTQSSGNTIYF
TRBJ2-1	TRBV15	CATSPQYNEQFF
TRBJ1-4	TRBV5-6	CASSQDRGSEKLFF
TRBJ2-7	TRBV15	CATSRERGTRAYEQYF
TRBJ2-5	TRBV28	CASSRGRKETQYF
TRBJ1-2	TRBV10-3	CAISDAGGYTF
TRBJ2-7	TRBV30	CAWSPGAVGEQYF